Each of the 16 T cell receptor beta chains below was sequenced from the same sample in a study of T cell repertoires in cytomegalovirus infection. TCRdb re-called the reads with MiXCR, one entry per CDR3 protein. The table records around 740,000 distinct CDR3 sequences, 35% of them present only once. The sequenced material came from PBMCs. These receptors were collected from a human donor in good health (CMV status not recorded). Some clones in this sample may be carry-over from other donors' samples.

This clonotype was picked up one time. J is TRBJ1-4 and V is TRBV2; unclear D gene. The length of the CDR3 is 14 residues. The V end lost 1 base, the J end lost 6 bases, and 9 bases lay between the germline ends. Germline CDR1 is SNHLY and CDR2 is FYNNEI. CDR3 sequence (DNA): TGTGCCAGCAGTGAAGAGGGAGACCATGAAAAACTGTTTTTT. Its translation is CASSEEGDHEKLFF. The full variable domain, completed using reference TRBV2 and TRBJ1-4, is EPEVTQTPSHQVTQMGQEVILRCVPISNHLYFYWYRQILGQKVEFLVSFYNNEISEKSEIFDDQFSVERPDGSNFTLKIRSTKLEDSAMYFCASSEEGDHEKLFFGSGTQLSVL.

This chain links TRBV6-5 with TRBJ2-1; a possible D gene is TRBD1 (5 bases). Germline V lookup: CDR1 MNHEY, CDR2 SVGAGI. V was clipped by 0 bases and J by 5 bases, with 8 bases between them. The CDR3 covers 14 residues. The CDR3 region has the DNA TGTGCCAGCAGTTACTCCGCGACAGACAATGAGCAGTTCTTC. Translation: CASSYSATDNEQFF.

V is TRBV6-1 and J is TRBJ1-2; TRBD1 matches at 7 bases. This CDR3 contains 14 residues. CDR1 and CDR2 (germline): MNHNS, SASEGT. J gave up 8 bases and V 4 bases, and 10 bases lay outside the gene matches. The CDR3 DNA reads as TGTGCCAGCAGTGGAAACAGGGGCTCGGACGGCTACACCTTC. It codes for CASSGNRGSDGYTF.

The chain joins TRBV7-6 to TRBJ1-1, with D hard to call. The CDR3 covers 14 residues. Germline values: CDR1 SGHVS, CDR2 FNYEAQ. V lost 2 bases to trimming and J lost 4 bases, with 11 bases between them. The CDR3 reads CASSLKAGTTEAFF. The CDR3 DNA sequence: TGTGCCAGCAGCTTAAAGGCAGGTACCACTGAAGCTTTCTTT.

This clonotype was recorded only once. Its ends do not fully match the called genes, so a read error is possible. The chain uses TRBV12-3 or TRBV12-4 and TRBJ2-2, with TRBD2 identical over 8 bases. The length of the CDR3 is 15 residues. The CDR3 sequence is CAISKLAAFTWELFF. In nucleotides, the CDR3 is TGTGCCATCAGTAAACTAGCGGCCTTCACCTGGGAGCTGTTTTTT.

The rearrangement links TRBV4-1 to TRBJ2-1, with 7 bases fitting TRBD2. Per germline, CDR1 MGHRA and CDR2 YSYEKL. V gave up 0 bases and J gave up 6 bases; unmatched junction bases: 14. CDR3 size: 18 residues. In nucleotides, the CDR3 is TGCGCCAGCAGCCAAGATGGGCCTGGGGCGGGAGCGGTCAATGAGCAGTTCTTC. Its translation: CASSQDGPGAGAVNEQFF.

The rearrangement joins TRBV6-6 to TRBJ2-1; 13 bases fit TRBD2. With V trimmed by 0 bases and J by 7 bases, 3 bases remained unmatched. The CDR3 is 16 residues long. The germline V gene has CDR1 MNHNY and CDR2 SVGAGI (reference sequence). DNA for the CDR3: TGTGCCAGCAGTTACTCAGGACTAGCGGGAGCGAATGAGCAGTTCTTC. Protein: CASSYSGLAGANEQFF.

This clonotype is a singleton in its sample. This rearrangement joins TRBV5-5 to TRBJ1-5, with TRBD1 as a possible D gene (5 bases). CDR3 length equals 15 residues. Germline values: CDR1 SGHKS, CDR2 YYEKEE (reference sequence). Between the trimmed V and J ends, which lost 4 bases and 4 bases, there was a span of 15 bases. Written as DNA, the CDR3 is TGTGCCAGCAGCCTGACGGGGACGAAGAATCAGCCCCAGCATTTT. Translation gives CASSLTGTKNQPQHF.

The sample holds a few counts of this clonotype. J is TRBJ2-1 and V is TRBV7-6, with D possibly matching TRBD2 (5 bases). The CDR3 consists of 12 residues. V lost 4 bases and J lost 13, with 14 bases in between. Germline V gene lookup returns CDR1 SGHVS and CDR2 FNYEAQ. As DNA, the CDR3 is TGTGCCAGCAGCTCTGGACTCGGACCTCAGTTCTTC. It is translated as CASSSGLGPQFF.

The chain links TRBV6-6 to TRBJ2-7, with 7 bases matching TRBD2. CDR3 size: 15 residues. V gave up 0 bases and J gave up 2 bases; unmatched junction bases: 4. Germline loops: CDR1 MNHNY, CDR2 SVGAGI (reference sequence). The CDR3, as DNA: TGTGCCAGCAGTTACTCACAGCTAGCGGCCTACGAGCAGTACTTC. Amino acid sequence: CASSYSQLAAYEQYF.

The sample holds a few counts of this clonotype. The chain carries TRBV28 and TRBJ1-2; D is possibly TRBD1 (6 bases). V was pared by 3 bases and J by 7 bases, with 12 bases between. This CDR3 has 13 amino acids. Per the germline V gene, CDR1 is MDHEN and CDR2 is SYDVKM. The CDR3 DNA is TGTGCCAGCAGTTTTACGGGACAAAGTGGCTACACCTTC. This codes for CASSFTGQSGYTF.

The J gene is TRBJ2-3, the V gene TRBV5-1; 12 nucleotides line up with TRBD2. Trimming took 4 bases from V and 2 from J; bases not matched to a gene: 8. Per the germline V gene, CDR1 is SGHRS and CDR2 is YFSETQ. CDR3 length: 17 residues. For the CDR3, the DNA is TGCGCCAGCAGCCCTTTAACTAGCGGGAGGTACACAGATACGCAGTATTTT. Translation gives CASSPLTSGRYTDTQYF.

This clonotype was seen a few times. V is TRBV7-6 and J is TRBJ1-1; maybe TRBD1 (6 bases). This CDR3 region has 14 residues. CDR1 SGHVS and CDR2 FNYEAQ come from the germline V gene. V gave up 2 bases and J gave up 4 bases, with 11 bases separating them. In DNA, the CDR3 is TGTGCCAGCAGCTTAAGGGGGGCGGGCACTGAAGCTTTCTTT. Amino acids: CASSLRGAGTEAFF.

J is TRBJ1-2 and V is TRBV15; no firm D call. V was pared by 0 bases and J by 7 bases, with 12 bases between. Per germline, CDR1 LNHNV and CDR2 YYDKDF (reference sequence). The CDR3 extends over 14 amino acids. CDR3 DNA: TGTGCCACCAGCAGAGATTTTGAATCCCTTGGCTACACCTTC. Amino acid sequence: CATSRDFESLGYTF.

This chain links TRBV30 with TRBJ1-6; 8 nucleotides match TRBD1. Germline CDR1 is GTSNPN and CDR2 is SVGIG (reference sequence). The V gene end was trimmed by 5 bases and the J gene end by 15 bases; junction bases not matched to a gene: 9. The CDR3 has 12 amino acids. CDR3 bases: TGTGCCTGGGCTCAGGGGGCACAGCTCCTCCACTTT. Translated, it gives CAWAQGAQLLHF.

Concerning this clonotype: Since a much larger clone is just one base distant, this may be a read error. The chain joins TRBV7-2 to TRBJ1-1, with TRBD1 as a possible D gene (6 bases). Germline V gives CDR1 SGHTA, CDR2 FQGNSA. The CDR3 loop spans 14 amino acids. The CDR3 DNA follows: TGTGCCATCAGCCCAACTCACAGGGTCTCTGAAGCTTTCTTT. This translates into CAISPTHRVSEAFF.